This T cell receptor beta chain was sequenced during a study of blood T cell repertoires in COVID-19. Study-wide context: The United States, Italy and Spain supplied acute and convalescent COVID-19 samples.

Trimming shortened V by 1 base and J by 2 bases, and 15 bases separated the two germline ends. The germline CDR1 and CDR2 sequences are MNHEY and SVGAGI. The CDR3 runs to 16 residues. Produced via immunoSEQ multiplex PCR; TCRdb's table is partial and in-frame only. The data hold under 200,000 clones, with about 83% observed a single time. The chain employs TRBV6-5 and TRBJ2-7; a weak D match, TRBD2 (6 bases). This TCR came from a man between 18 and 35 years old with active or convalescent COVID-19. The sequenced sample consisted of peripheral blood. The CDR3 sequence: CASSYLTGTRPYEQYF. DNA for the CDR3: TGTGCCAGCAGTTACTTAACCGGGACTCGGCCCTACGAGCAGTACTTC.